Sequencing of this T cell receptor beta chain was carried out in a study of beta chain features in type 1 diabetes. Every bit of the isolated RNA underwent reverse transcription, so sequencing read expressed TCRB transcripts. Approximately 4 million reads was the average for naive, central memory and regulatory T cell samples. TCRdb's table, derived via immunoSEQ multiplex PCR, lists solely in-frame clones and lacks some. The sample consists of about 360,000 clones, around 13% of them appearing once. Regarding the study as a whole: TCRB CDR3 length was moderately but significantly reduced in all four CD4+ subsets of Type 1 diabetes patients. Healthy donors had naive, central memory and Treg TCRB repertoires that appeared less similar than those seen among patients.

About this clone: Its antigen is currently unknown.

This CDR3 has 13 amino acids. J gave up 5 bases and V 6 bases, and 4 bases lay outside the gene matches. Germline CDR1 reads KGHSH; CDR2 reads LQKENI. The sample comprised naive CD4+ T cells from blood. V and J are TRBV18 and TRBJ1-5, with 7 bases that match TRBD1. This TCR came from a young man in good health. DNA for the CDR3: TGTGCCAGCTCGTCTCAGGGGGATCAGCCCCAGCATTTT. It encodes CASSSQGDQPQHF.